These 2 T cell receptor beta chains share one sample of origin, sequenced in a study of cytomegalovirus exposure and HLA in healthy donors. Primers: 60 Vbeta forward and 13 Jbeta reverse. TCRdb keeps only in-frame clones here, not all; method: immunoSEQ multiplex PCR. The table lists 150,000 to 200,000 clones, 75% to 80% of them singletons. The sample comprised PBMCs. All receptors come from a man aged 50 to 60 in good health and CMV-seropositive.

The V and J genes are TRBV19 and TRBJ1-5; 7 bases map to TRBD1. Germline trimming cut 4 bases from V and 3 bases from J; bases unmatched to any gene: 12. This CDR3 is built from 17 residues. Germline V gene data show CDR1 as LNHDA and CDR2 as SQIVND (reference sequence). In DNA, the CDR3 is TGTGCCAGTAGTACCTATTCCGGGACAGTGAACAATCAGCCCCAGCATTTT. Amino acids: CASSTYSGTVNNQPQHF.

The V and J genes are TRBV7-9 and TRBJ2-7; D ambiguous. Germline loops: CDR1 SEHNR, CDR2 FQNEAQ (reference sequence). Trimming took 2 bases from V and 5 from J, leaving 7 bases between them. This CDR3 contains 12 residues. The CDR3 sequence is CASSLSRDEQYF. For the CDR3, the DNA is TGTGCCAGCAGCTTATCCCGGGACGAGCAGTACTTC.